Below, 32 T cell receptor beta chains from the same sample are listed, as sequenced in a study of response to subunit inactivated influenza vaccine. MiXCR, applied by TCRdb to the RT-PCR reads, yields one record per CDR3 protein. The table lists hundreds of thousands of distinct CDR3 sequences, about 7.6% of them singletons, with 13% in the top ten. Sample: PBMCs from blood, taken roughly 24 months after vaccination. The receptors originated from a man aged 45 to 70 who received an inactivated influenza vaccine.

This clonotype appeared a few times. CDR3 DNA: TGTGCCAGCAGTTTAACCGGGACAGGCCGTACGTGGGAGCAGTACTTC. Translated, it gives CASSLTGTGRTWEQYF. This sequence joins TRBV28 and TRBJ2-7; 8 nucleotides match TRBD1. CDR3 length: 16 residues. Germline V gives CDR1 MDHEN, CDR2 SYDVKM. With 2 bases clipped from V and 7 bases from J, the junction kept 13 bases outside the gene matches. Complete variable domain (other parts from reference TRBV28 and TRBJ2-7): DVKVTQSSRYLVKRTGEKVFLECVQDMDHENMFWYRQDPGLGLRLIYFSYDVKMKEKGDIPEGYSVSREKKERFSLILESASTNQTSMYLCASSLTGTGRTWEQYFGPGTRLTVT.

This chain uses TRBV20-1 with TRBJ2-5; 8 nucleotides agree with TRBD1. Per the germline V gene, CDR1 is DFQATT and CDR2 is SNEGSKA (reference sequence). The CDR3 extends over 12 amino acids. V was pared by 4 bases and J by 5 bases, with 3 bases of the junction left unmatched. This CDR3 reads CSAKDRVETQYF. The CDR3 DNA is TGCAGTGCTAAGGACAGGGTGGAGACCCAGTACTTC.

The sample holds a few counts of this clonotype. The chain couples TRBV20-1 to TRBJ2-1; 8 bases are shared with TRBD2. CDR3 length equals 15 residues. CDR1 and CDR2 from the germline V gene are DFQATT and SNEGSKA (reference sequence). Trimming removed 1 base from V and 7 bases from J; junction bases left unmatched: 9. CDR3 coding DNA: TGCAGTGCTAGAGTGTCCCGGGAGGGACTAAATGAGCAGTTCTTC. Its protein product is CSARVSREGLNEQFF.

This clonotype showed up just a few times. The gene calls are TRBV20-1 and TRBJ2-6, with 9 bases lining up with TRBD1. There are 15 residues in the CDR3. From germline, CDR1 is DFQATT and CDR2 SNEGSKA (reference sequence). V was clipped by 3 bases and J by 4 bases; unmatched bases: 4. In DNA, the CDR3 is TGCAGTGCTAGGACACAGGGGGCCGGGGCCAACGTCCTGACTTTC. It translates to CSARTQGAGANVLTF.

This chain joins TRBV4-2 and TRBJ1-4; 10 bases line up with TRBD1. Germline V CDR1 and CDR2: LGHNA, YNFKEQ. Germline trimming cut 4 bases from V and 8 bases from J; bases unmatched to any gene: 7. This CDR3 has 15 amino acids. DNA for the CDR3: TGTGCCAGCAGCCCGCCCGGGACAGGGGCAGAAAAACTGTTTTTT. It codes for CASSPPGTGAEKLFF.

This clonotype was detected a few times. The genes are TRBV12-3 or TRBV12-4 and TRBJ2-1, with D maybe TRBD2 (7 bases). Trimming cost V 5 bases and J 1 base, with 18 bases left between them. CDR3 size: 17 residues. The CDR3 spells CASSLRGGWGSYNEQFF. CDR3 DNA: TGTGCCAGCAGTCTTAGGGGGGGCTGGGGATCCTACAATGAGCAGTTCTTC.

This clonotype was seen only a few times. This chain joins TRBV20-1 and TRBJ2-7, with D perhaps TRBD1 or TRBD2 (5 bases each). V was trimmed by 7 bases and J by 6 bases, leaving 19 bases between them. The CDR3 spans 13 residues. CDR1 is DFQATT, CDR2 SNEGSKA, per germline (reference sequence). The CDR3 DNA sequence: TGCAGTGTTTCCAACCACGGGGCGGCCGAGCAGTACTTC. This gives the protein CSVSNHGAAEQYF.

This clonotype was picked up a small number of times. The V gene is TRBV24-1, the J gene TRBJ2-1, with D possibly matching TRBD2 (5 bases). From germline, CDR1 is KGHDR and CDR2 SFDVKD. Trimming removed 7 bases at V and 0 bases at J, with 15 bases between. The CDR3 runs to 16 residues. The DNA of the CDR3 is TGTGCCACCAGCCCTAGGACGGGGAGCTCCTACAATGAGCAGTTCTTC. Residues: CATSPRTGSSYNEQFF.

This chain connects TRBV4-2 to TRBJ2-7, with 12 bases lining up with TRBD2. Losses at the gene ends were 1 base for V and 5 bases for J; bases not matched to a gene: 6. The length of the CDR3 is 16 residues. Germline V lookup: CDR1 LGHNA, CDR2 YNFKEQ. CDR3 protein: CASSQGGTSGFNEQYF. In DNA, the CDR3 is TGTGCCAGCAGCCAAGGGGGGACTAGCGGGTTCAACGAGCAGTACTTC.

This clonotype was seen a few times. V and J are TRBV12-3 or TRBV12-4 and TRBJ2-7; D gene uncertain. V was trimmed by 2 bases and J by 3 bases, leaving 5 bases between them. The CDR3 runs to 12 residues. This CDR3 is CASSLYIYEQYF. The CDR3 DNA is TGTGCCAGCAGTTTATATATCTACGAGCAGTACTTC.

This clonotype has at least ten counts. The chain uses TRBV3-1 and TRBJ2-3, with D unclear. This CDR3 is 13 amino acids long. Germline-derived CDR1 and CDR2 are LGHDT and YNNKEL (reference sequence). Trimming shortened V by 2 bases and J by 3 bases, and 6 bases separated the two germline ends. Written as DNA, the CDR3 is TGTGCCAGCAGCCAACATGGGACAGATACGCAGTATTTT. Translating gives CASSQHGTDTQYF.

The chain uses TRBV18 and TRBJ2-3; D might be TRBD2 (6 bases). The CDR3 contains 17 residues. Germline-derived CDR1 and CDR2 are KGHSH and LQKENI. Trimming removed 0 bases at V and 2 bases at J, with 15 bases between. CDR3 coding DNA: TGTGCCAGCTCACCACCTGTCGGGGGTTGGTACACAGATACGCAGTATTTT. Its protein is CASSPPVGGWYTDTQYF.

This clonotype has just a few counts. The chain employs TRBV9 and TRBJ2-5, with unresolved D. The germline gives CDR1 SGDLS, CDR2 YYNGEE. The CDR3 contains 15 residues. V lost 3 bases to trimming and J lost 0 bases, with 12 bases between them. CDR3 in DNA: TGTGCCAGCAGCGCCGGCTATGGGTACCAAGAGACCCAGTACTTC. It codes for CASSAGYGYQETQYF.

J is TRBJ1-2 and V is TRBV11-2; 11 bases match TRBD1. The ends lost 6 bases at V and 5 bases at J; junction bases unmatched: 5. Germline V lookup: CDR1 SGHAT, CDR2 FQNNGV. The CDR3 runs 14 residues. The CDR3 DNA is TGTGCCAGCAGGAGGACAGGGGGCGAATATGGCTACACCTTC. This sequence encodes CASRRTGGEYGYTF.

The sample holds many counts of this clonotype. The CDR3, as DNA: TGCAGTGCTCCAGGAATCGTAGCGGGAGGCCACGAGCAGTACTTC. This gives the protein CSAPGIVAGGHEQYF. V usage is TRBV20-1 and J usage is TRBJ2-7; 10 nucleotides align to TRBD2. Per the germline V gene, CDR1 is DFQATT and CDR2 is SNEGSKA (reference sequence). With V trimmed by 5 bases and J by 5 bases, 12 bases remained unmatched. The CDR3 length is 15 residues.

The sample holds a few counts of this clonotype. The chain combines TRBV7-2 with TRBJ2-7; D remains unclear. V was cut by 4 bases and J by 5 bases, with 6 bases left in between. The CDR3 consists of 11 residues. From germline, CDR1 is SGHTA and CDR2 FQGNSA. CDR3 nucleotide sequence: TGTGCCAGCAGCTCTTACCACGAGCAGTACTTC. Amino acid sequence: CASSSYHEQYF. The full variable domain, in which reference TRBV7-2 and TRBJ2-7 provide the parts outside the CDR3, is GAGVSQSPSNKVTEKGKDVELRCDPISGHTALYWYRQSLGQGLEFLIYFQGNSAPDKSGLPSDRFSAERTGGSVSTLTIQRTQQEDSAVYLCASSSYHEQYFGPGTRLTVT.

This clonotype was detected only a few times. The CDR3 sequence is CASSWGDTKNTEAFF. The CDR3 DNA sequence: TGCGCCAGCAGCTGGGGGGACACAAAGAACACTGAAGCTTTCTTT. This sequence joins TRBV5-1 and TRBJ1-1; D might be TRBD1 (6 bases). The V end was cut by 3 bases, the J end by 1 base, with 13 bases between. CDR1 and CDR2 from the germline V gene are SGHRS and YFSETQ. The CDR3 loop spans 15 amino acids. Full variable domain (rest looked up from reference TRBV5-1 and TRBJ1-1): KAGVTQTPRYLIKTRGQQVTLSCSPISGHRSVSWYQQTPGQGLQFLFEYFSETQRNKGNFPGRFSGRQFSNSRSEMNVSTLELGDSALYLCASSWGDTKNTEAFFGQGTRLTVV.

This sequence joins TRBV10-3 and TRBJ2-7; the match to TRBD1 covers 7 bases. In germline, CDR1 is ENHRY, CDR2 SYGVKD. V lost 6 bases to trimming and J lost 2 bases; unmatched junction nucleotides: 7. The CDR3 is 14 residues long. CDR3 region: CAISHGTDTYEQYF. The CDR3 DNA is TGTGCCATCAGCCACGGGACAGACACCTACGAGCAGTACTTC.

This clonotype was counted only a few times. The CDR3 region is CASSRRLARQSSYNEQFF. The CDR3 DNA follows: TGTGCCAGCAGCAGAAGACTAGCCCGACAGAGCTCCTACAATGAGCAGTTCTTC. The chain is built from TRBV11-2 and TRBJ2-1; 7 positions agree with TRBD2. With V trimmed by 5 bases and J by 0 bases, 13 bases remained unmatched. Germline V CDR1 and CDR2: SGHAT, FQNNGV. This CDR3 has 18 residues.

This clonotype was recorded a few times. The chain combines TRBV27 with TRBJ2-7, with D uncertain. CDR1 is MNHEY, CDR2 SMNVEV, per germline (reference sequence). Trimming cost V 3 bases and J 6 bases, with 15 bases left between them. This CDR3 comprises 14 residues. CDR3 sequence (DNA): TGTGCCAGCAGTTTGAGCCACCTTACCGTCGAGCAGTACTTC. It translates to CASSLSHLTVEQYF.

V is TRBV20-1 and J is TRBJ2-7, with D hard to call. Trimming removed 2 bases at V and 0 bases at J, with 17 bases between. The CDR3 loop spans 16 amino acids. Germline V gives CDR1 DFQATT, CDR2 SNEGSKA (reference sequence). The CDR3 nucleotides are TGCAGTGCTAGATTCGGGCAGGAGATTGACTCCTACGAGCAGTACTTC. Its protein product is CSARFGQEIDSYEQYF.

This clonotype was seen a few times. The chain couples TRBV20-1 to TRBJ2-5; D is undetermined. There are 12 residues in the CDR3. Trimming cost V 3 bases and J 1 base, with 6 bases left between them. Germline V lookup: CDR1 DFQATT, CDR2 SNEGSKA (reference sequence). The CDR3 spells CSARRFQETQYF. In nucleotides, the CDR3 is TGCAGTGCTAGGCGCTTCCAAGAGACCCAGTACTTC.

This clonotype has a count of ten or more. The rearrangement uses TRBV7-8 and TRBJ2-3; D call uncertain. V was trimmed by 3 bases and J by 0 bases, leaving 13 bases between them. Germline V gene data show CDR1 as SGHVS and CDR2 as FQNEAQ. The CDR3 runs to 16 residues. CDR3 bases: TGTGCCAGCAGCTTCGGTGGTTTTCATAGCACAGATACGCAGTATTTT. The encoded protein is CASSFGGFHSTDTQYF.

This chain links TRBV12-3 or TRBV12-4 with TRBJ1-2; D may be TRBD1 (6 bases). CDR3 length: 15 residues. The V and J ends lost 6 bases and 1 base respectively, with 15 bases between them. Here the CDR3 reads CASRVDSLLNYGYTF. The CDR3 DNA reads TGTGCCAGCAGGGTGGACAGCCTCCTTAACTATGGCTACACCTTC.

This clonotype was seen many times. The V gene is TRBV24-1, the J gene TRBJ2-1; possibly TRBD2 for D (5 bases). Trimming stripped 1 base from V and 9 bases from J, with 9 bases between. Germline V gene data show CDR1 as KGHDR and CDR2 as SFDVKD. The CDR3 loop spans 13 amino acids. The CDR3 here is CATSDLGGGEQFF. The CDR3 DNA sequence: TGTGCCACCAGTGATTTAGGTGGAGGTGAGCAGTTCTTC.

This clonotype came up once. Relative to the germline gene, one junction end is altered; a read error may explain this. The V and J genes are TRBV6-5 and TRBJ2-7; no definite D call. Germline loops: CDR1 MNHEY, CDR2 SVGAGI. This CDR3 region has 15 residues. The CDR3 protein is CASSYSYGFSDEQYF. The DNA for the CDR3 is TGTGCCAGCAGTTACTCGTACGGGTTCTCCGACGAGCAGTACTTC.

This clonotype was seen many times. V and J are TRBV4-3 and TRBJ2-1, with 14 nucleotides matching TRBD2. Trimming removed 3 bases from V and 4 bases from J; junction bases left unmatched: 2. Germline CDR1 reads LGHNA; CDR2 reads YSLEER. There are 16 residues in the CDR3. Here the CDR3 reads CASSHGTSGGYNEQFF. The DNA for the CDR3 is TGCGCCAGCAGCCACGGGACTAGCGGGGGTTACAATGAGCAGTTCTTC.

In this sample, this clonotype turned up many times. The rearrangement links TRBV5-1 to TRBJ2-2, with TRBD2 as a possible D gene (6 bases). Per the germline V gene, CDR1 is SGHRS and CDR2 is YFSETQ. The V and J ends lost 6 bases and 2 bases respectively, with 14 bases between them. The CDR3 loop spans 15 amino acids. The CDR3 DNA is TGCGCCAGCAACGTGGCGGGGAGTAACACCGGGGAGCTGTTTTTT. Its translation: CASNVAGSNTGELFF.

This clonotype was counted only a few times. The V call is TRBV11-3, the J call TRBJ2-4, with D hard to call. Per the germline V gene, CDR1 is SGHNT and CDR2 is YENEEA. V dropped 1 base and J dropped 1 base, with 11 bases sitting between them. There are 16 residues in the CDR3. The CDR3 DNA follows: TGTGCCAGCAGCTTAGGGGTGGGAATGGCCAAAAACATTCAGTACTTC. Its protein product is CASSLGVGMAKNIQYF.

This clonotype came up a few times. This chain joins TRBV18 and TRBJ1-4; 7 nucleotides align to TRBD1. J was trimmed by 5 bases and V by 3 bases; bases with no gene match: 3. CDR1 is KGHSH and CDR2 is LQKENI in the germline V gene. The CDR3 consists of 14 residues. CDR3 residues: CASSPGQRNEKLFF. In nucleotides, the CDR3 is TGTGCCAGCTCACCGGGACAGAGAAATGAAAAACTGTTTTTT.

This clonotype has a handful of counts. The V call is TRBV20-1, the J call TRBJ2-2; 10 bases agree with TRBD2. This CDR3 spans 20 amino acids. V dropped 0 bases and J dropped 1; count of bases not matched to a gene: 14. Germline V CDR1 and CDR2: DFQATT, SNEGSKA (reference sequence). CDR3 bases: TGCAGTGCTAGAGATACTAGCGGGGAAACCAATCCAAAGAACACCGGGGAGCTGTTTTTT. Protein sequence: CSARDTSGETNPKNTGELFF.

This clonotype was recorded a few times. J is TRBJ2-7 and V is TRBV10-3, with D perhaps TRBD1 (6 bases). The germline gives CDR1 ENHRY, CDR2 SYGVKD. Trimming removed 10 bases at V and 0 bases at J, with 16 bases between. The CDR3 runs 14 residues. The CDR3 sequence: CATNPTGSSYEQYF. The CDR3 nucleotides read TGTGCCACCAACCCGACAGGTAGCTCCTACGAGCAGTACTTC.